Shown below are 9 T cell receptor beta chains from a single sample sequenced in a study of beta chain features in type 1 diabetes. General study findings and limits: Moderately but significantly shorter TCRB CDR3s were found in Type 1 diabetes patients in all four CD4+ subsets.

Sequencing targeted expressed TCRB transcripts, as all isolated RNA had been reverse transcribed. The method was immunoSEQ multiplex PCR; TCRdb's version includes in-frame clones alone and lacks a portion of them. The sample yields about 230,000 clones, 15% to 20% seen once. Their antigens remain unidentified. Sample: naive CD4+ T cells from blood. These receptors originate from a man aged 30 to 39 with type 1 diabetes.

J is TRBJ2-3 and V is TRBV4-3; 9 bases fit TRBD2. The CDR3 has 15 amino acids. Germline V gives CDR1 LGHNA, CDR2 YSLEER. V shed 1 base, J shed 4 bases, and the junction held 3 bases outside the gene matches. Here the CDR3 reads CASSQALAGSDTQYF. As DNA, the CDR3 is TGCGCCAGCAGCCAAGCCCTAGCGGGATCAGATACGCAGTATTTT.

This clone was observed a handful of times. This chain joins TRBV30 and TRBJ2-1; unclear D gene. CDR1 and CDR2 from the germline V gene are GTSNPN and SVGIG (reference sequence). Trimming cost V 2 bases and J 10 bases, with 9 bases left between them. The CDR3 runs 11 residues. Written as DNA, the CDR3 is TGTGCCTGGAGTTTCCCTATCGAGCAGTTCTTC. Amino acids: CAWSFPIEQFF. Full variable domain (missing parts from reference TRBV30 and TRBJ2-1): SQTIHQWPATLVQPVGSPLSLECTVEGTSNPNLYWYRQAAGRGLQLLFYSVGIGQISSEVPQNLSASRPQDRQFILSSKKLLLSDSGFYLCAWSFPIEQFFGPGTRLTVL.

This clone came up a few times. This chain uses TRBV18 with TRBJ2-1; perhaps TRBD1 as D (6 bases). The ends were cut back, 9 bases at V and 0 bases at J, with 18 bases in the middle. The V gene's germline CDR1 is KGHSH and CDR2 LQKENI. This CDR3 has 16 residues. In nucleotides, the CDR3 is TGTGCCAGTATGAGGGGGACAATAAACTCCTACAATGAGCAGTTCTTC. Translating it yields CASMRGTINSYNEQFF.

The chain has TRBV9 and TRBJ2-2; no clear D gene. Trimming took off 6 bases at V and 4 bases at J, with 4 bases between the two ends. This CDR3 is 11 amino acids long. Germline assignment: CDR1 SGDLS and CDR2 YYNGEE. The DNA of the CDR3 is TGTGCCAGCACCACCACCGGGGAGCTGTTTTTT. Translation gives CASTTTGELFF.

This clone came up a few times. This chain links TRBV5-1 with TRBJ2-5, with D hard to call. Germline values: CDR1 SGHRS, CDR2 YFSETQ. The CDR3 runs 14 residues. V lost 0 bases to trimming and J lost 5 bases, with 11 bases between them. CDR3 sequence reads: CASSLVGSAETQYF. The CDR3 coding sequence is TGCGCCAGCAGCTTGGTTGGCAGCGCGGAGACCCAGTACTTC.

This clone turned up a few times. The chain joins TRBV4-3 to TRBJ2-1; D gene ambiguous. The CDR3 length is 13 residues. Deletions cut 0 bases from V and 6 bases from J, with 6 bases between. Germline lookup yields CDR1 LGHNA and CDR2 YSLEER. CDR3 loop: CASSQDLSNEQFF. CDR3 DNA sequence: TGCGCCAGCAGCCAAGATCTTTCCAATGAGCAGTTCTTC.

This clone turned up a few times. V is TRBV7-2 and J is TRBJ1-2; D remains ambiguous. This CDR3 spans 12 amino acids. Germline lookup yields CDR1 SGHTA and CDR2 FQGNSA. V was clipped by 3 bases and J by 4 bases, with 6 bases between them. In DNA, the CDR3 is TGTGCCAGCAGCTTGGACGGCTATGGCTACACCTTC. Its translation is CASSLDGYGYTF. The full variable domain, in which reference TRBV7-2 and TRBJ1-2 provide the parts outside the CDR3, is GAGVSQSPSNKVTEKGKDVELRCDPISGHTALYWYRQSLGQGLEFLIYFQGNSAPDKSGLPSDRFSAERTGGSVSTLTIQRTQQEDSAVYLCASSLDGYGYTFGSGTRLTVV.

J is TRBJ2-5 and V is TRBV19; no firm D call. The CDR3 covers 13 residues. Germline V gives CDR1 LNHDA, CDR2 SQIVND (reference sequence). Trimming pared 8 bases from V and 1 base from J, leaving 11 bases between. CDR3 bases: TGTGCCAGTGGAAGGCAGGCCCAAGAGACCCAGTACTTC. This encodes CASGRQAQETQYF.

This clone has just a few counts. The J gene is TRBJ2-1, the V gene TRBV19, with D possibly matching TRBD2 (5 bases). Germline V gene lookup returns CDR1 LNHDA and CDR2 SQIVND (reference sequence). This CDR3 spans 15 amino acids. V lost 5 bases and J lost 4, with 15 bases in between. The CDR3 loop reads CASSRGDRKYNEQFF. DNA of the CDR3: TGTGCCAGTAGTCGGGGTGATAGGAAGTACAATGAGCAGTTCTTC.